The 29 T cell receptor beta chains listed next were all sequenced from one sample in a study of cytomegalovirus exposure and HLA in healthy donors. Researchers ran the PCR with 60 Vbeta and 13 Jbeta primers. TCRdb's copy holds only in-frame clones and misses some; the assay was immunoSEQ multiplex PCR. The repertoire holds some 190,000 clones, with almost 75% as singletons. The sequencing sample was made of PBMCs. The receptor source for this set is a woman between 25 and 40 years old in good health and CMV-seropositive.

This clone was picked up a small number of times. The gene calls are TRBV27 and TRBJ2-2, with a possible D match to TRBD1 (6 bases). CDR1 and CDR2 (germline): MNHEY, SMNVEV (reference sequence). V was pared by 4 bases and J by 3 bases, with 12 bases between. CDR3 length: 15 amino acids. The CDR3 sequence: CASSSQGSDTGELFF. The CDR3 DNA sequence: TGTGCCAGCAGTTCGCAGGGGTCCGACACCGGGGAGCTGTTTTTT.

Note on this clone: The sample contains more than one DNA sequence encoding this CDR3. The rearrangement joins TRBV6-1 to TRBJ2-5; 10 bases are a match to TRBD1. Germline V lookup: CDR1 MNHNS, CDR2 SASEGT. The CDR3 contains 14 residues. After removal of 8 bases from V and 5 bases from J, the junction contained 8 bases not matched to a gene. CDR3 nucleotides: TGTGCCAGCTCTGACAGGGGGCGCGGGGAGACCCAGTACTTC. Protein sequence: CASSDRGRGETQYF.

This chain connects TRBV19 to TRBJ1-1; D is possibly TRBD1 (5 bases). The CDR3 has 15 residues. Germline CDR1 reads LNHDA; CDR2 reads SQIVND (reference sequence). Trimming cost V 5 bases and J 4 bases, with 17 bases left between them. CDR3: CASSPTGLLGTEAFF. The CDR3 coding sequence is TGTGCCAGTAGTCCAACAGGTTTACTGGGCACTGAAGCTTTCTTT.

This clone was counted a few times. The chain has TRBV2 and TRBJ2-1, with 9 bases fitting TRBD1. This CDR3 is built from 14 residues. Germline V gene sequence: CDR1 SNHLY, CDR2 FYNNEI. J lost 6 bases, V lost 3 bases, and 3 bases had no gene match. The chain's CDR3 is CASSETGGGNEQFF. As DNA, the CDR3 is TGTGCCAGCAGTGAGACAGGGGGTGGCAATGAGCAGTTCTTC. The variable domain in full, completed from reference TRBV2 and TRBJ2-1, reads EPEVTQTPSHQVTQMGQEVILRCVPISNHLYFYWYRQILGQKVEFLVSFYNNEISEKSEIFDDQFSVERPDGSNFTLKIRSTKLEDSAMYFCASSETGGGNEQFFGPGTRLTVL.

The rearrangement links TRBV15 to TRBJ2-5; no firm D call. The DNA end lines up better with TRBJ2-7; the J call may be wrong. Germline values: CDR1 LNHNV, CDR2 YYDKDF (reference sequence). There are 15 residues in the CDR3. The CDR3 DNA reads as TGTGCCACCAGCAGAGATCGAGGCGCGACCTACGAGCAGTACTTC. Its protein product is CATSRDRGATYEQYF.

The chain couples TRBV28 to TRBJ1-3; weak D call: TRBD1 (6 bases). Looked up from germline, CDR1 is MDHEN and CDR2 is SYDVKM. V was clipped by 4 bases and J by 4 bases, with 14 bases between them. CDR3 length equals 15 residues. Here the CDR3 DNA reads TGTGCCAGCAGTTCTCACACAGGGCCCGGAAACACCATATATTTT. Translated: CASSSHTGPGNTIYF. Together with reference TRBV28 and TRBJ1-3, the CDR3 gives the full variable domain: DVKVTQSSRYLVKRTGEKVFLECVQDMDHENMFWYRQDPGLGLRLIYFSYDVKMKEKGDIPEGYSVSREKKERFSLILESASTNQTSMYLCASSSHTGPGNTIYFGEGSWLTVV.

The chain couples TRBV6-6 to TRBJ1-3; a weak D match, TRBD1 (5 bases). CDR3 length: 14 residues. In germline, CDR1 is MNHNY, CDR2 SVGAGI (reference sequence). Trimming took 0 bases from V and 4 from J, leaving 7 bases between them. CDR3 coding DNA: TGTGCCAGCAGTTACTCAAGGACAGGAAACACCATATATTTT. It is translated as CASSYSRTGNTIYF.

This clone was detected a few times. The gene calls are TRBV7-2 and TRBJ1-1; 7 positions agree with TRBD1. Per the germline V gene, CDR1 is SGHTA and CDR2 is FQGNSA. J lost 2 bases, V lost 5 bases, and 5 bases had no gene match. This CDR3 spans 14 amino acids. CDR3 coding DNA: TGTGCCAGCAGCACGGGACAGTTCAACACTGAAGCTTTCTTT. Translation gives CASSTGQFNTEAFF.

The J gene is TRBJ1-1, the V gene TRBV10-3, with TRBD1 matching over 12 bases. The V and J ends lost 7 bases and 5 bases, in that order; junction bases with no gene match: 5. Looked up from germline, CDR1 is ENHRY and CDR2 is SYGVKD. The CDR3 loop spans 14 amino acids. CDR3 residues: CAIKRDRGLTEAFF. The CDR3 nucleotides are TGTGCCATCAAAAGGGACAGGGGGCTTACTGAAGCTTTCTTT.

The chain uses TRBV28 and TRBJ1-5; 10 bases align to TRBD1. CDR1 is MDHEN, CDR2 SYDVKM, per germline. There are 18 residues in the CDR3. J lost 7 bases, V lost 6 bases, and 18 bases had no gene match. The CDR3 DNA reads TGTGCCAGCAGCCCCCGACAGGGGGCGGACATTTTCCAACAGCCCCAGCATTTT. Protein product: CASSPRQGADIFQQPQHF.

In this sample, this clone turned up once. The gene calls are TRBV6-6 and TRBJ1-1; unclear D gene. This CDR3 has 13 residues. V was trimmed by 0 bases and J by 1 base, leaving 3 bases between them. Germline V gene data show CDR1 as MNHNY and CDR2 as SVGAGI (reference sequence). CDR3 region: CASSYSQNTEAFF. Written as DNA, the CDR3 is TGTGCCAGCAGTTACTCCCAGAACACTGAAGCTTTCTTT.

This clone is classed as large (0.1 to 1%). Other DNA sequences in the same sample also yield this CDR3. J is TRBJ2-3 and V is TRBV28, with D possibly matching TRBD1 (5 bases). Looked up from germline, CDR1 is MDHEN and CDR2 is SYDVKM. V was pared by 2 bases and J by 2 bases, with 20 bases between. The CDR3 spans 18 residues. The CDR3 DNA reads as TGTGCCAGCAGTTTAAAAATCTTTTGGGCAGGGTTCACAGATACGCAGTATTTT. It yields the protein CASSLKIFWAGFTDTQYF.

The chain carries TRBV7-2 and TRBJ2-5; 8 nucleotides agree with TRBD2. The end of the DNA is better explained by TRBJ2-7, so the J call may be wrong. CDR1 is SGHTA, CDR2 FQGNSA, per germline. This CDR3 is built from 16 residues. CDR3 nucleotides: TGTGCCAGCAGCTTACACCCGGGAGGGCCTATGTACGAGCAGTACTTC. It codes for CASSLHPGGPMYEQYF.

This chain joins TRBV28 and TRBJ1-2, with D tentatively TRBD1 (6 bases). Germline V gene lookup returns CDR1 MDHEN and CDR2 SYDVKM. V lost 4 bases, J lost 5 bases, and 8 bases lay in between. The CDR3 runs 12 residues. The CDR3: CASSSTGYGYTF. The CDR3, as DNA: TGTGCCAGCAGTTCGACAGGATATGGCTACACCTTC.

This chain links TRBV27 with TRBJ2-7; 12 positions match TRBD1. CDR1 and CDR2 (germline): MNHEY, SMNVEV (reference sequence). J lost 5 bases, V lost 4 bases, and 3 bases had no gene match. The CDR3 has 14 residues. The CDR3 protein is CASSSGTGGHEQYF. CDR3 bases: TGTGCCAGCAGTTCCGGGACAGGGGGCCACGAGCAGTACTTC.

In nucleotides, the CDR3 is TGTGCCAGGAACAGGGAGTCTGGGGCCAACGTCCTGACTTTC. Its translation: CARNRESGANVLTF. J is TRBJ2-6 and V is TRBV2; TRBD1 is a possible D gene (6 bases). There are 14 residues in the CDR3. Germline V lookup: CDR1 SNHLY, CDR2 FYNNEI. The V end lost 9 bases, the J end lost 1 base, and 10 bases lay between the germline ends.

This CDR3 reads CATSRALRERYEQYF. The DNA of the CDR3 is TGTGCCACCAGCAGAGCTCTACGGGAGAGGTACGAGCAGTACTTC. The chain links TRBV15 to TRBJ2-7; D perhaps matches TRBD2 (6 bases). This CDR3 has 15 residues. Germline assignment: CDR1 LNHNV and CDR2 YYDKDF (reference sequence). V was shortened by 1 base and J by 4 bases, with 14 bases between the two germline ends.

This chain connects TRBV6-5 to TRBJ1-3; 9 nucleotides agree with TRBD1. The CDR3 is 16 amino acids. Germline V gene lookup returns CDR1 MNHEY and CDR2 SVGAGI. V was pared by 0 bases and J by 4 bases, with 4 bases of the junction left unmatched. The CDR3: CASSYSGTGLGNTIYF. CDR3 bases: TGTGCCAGCAGTTACTCCGGGACAGGGTTGGGAAACACCATATATTTT.

This clone showed up just a few times. The V call is TRBV1, the J call TRBJ2-6; the table calls TRBD1, which could not be checked here. TRBV1 is termed a pseudogene. The CDR3 runs 14 residues. The CDR3 here is CTILQSSGANVLTF. The CDR3 DNA reads TGCACCATCCTACAGAGCTCTGGGGCCAACGTCCTGACTTTC.

The chain carries TRBV4-1 and TRBJ2-5; 8 bases fit TRBD1. The CDR3 is 15 residues long. The V gene end was trimmed by 4 bases and the J gene end by 5 bases; junction bases not matched to a gene: 9. Germline V gene sequence: CDR1 MGHRA, CDR2 YSYEKL. The CDR3: CASSLGQGTRETQYF. CDR3 DNA: TGCGCCAGCAGCCTAGGACAGGGCACTCGGGAGACCCAGTACTTC.

To note about this clone: Mismatch with germline at one junction end may stem from a read error. The chain recombines TRBV7-9 with TRBJ2-7, with D maybe TRBD2 (6 bases). The CDR3 length is 14 residues. Germline V CDR1 and CDR2: SEHNR, FQNEAQ (reference sequence). This CDR3 reads CSSRNSGYSYEQYF. DNA of the CDR3: TGTTCCAGCAGAAATAGCGGTTACTCCTACGAGCAGTACTTC.

This chain uses TRBV7-2 with TRBJ1-4, with TRBD1 as a possible D gene (6 bases). The germline V gene encodes CDR1 SGHTA and CDR2 FQGNSA. The CDR3 is 14 amino acids. V was shortened by 5 bases and J by 7 bases, with 14 bases between the two germline ends. The CDR3 bases are TGTGCCAGCAGCAAACAGGGAGGGATTGAAAAACTGTTTTTT. Translation gives CASSKQGGIEKLFF.

This chain joins TRBV10-3 and TRBJ2-7; 8 bases fit TRBD1. This CDR3 contains 14 residues. Unmatched junction bases numbered 6, after V lost 5 bases and J lost 3 bases. Germline V gene lookup returns CDR1 ENHRY and CDR2 SYGVKD. The CDR3 region is CAISNPGQDYEQYF. In DNA, the CDR3 is TGTGCCATCAGTAACCCGGGACAGGACTACGAGCAGTACTTC.

The CDR3 region is CASSFRRTNTGELFF. CDR3 in DNA: TGTGCCAGCAGCTTTAGGCGGACGAACACCGGGGAGCTGTTTTTT. The rearrangement links TRBV5-8 to TRBJ2-2; D gene unclear. CDR3 length equals 15 residues. Germline CDR1 and CDR2: SGHTS and YDEGEE. V was trimmed by 2 bases and J by 0 bases, leaving 8 bases between them.

The chain recombines TRBV29-1 with TRBJ2-7; 8 positions agree with TRBD2. The CDR3 consists of 15 residues. V lost 8 bases, J lost 4 bases, and 16 bases stayed unmatched. In germline, CDR1 is SQVTM, CDR2 ANQGSEA. DNA for the CDR3: TGCAGCACTAAATTAAAGCCGGGACTAGAGTACGAGCAGTACTTC. It translates to CSTKLKPGLEYEQYF.

This chain connects TRBV5-4 to TRBJ2-5, with 7 nucleotides matching TRBD2. The J call may be in error: the DNA end matches TRBJ2-7 better. The germline CDR1 and CDR2 sequences are SGHNT and YYREEE (reference sequence). CDR3 length: 16 amino acids. The chain's CDR3 is CASSFGGGPSPYEQYF. DNA for the CDR3: TGTGCCAGCAGCTTTGGGGGAGGGCCCTCCCCCTACGAGCAGTACTTC.

This clone has only one observation. The rearrangement uses TRBV27 and TRBJ1-6, with a possible D match to TRBD1 (5 bases). The CDR3 length is 14 residues. Germline V gene data show CDR1 as MNHEY and CDR2 as SMNVEV (reference sequence). V was clipped by 10 bases and J by 0 bases, with 10 bases between them. The CDR3 DNA reads as TGTGCCACCTCCCAGGGCTCCTATAATTCACCCCTCCACTTT. It codes for CATSQGSYNSPLHF.

This rearrangement joins TRBV11-2 to TRBJ1-1; 7 bases agree with TRBD1. This CDR3 has 13 residues. Germline trimming cut 6 bases from V and 7 bases from J; bases unmatched to any gene: 8. Germline-derived CDR1 and CDR2 are SGHAT and FQNNGV. The CDR3 region is CASSFRGALEAFF. The CDR3 region has the DNA TGTGCCAGCAGTTTCAGGGGGGCCCTTGAAGCTTTCTTT.

The chain is built from TRBV10-1 and TRBJ2-5; 11 bases are shared with TRBD2. J gave up 2 bases and V 5 bases, and 7 bases lay outside the gene matches. Germline V CDR1 and CDR2: WNHNN, SYGVQD (reference sequence). This CDR3 region has 16 residues. The CDR3 reads CASSKIGTSGQETQYF. CDR3 in DNA: TGCGCCAGCAGTAAGATCGGGACTAGCGGTCAAGAGACCCAGTACTTC.